The 15 T cell receptor beta chains reported below all come from one sample, sequenced in a study of breast tumors, draining lymph nodes, adjacent tissues. The lymph nodes were axillary draining lymph nodes from breast cancer patients. Using its own MiXCR run on the multiplex PCR reads, TCRdb lists one record per CDR3 protein. This sample has some 100,000 distinct CDR3 sequences, with 20% to 25% found just once. The sequencing sample was made of axillary lymph node tissue. The source of these receptors is a female donor with breast cancer. Some clones in this sample may be carry-over from other donors' samples.

Points on this clonotype: A much larger clone differs from this one at a single base, so this may be a read error. This rearrangement joins TRBV4-1 to TRBJ2-1; TRBD1 matches at 9 bases. This CDR3 comprises 17 residues. From germline, CDR1 is MGHRA and CDR2 YSYEKL. With V trimmed by 4 bases and J by 9 bases, 16 bases remained unmatched. The CDR3 loop reads CASSRDPRDRVMSEQFF. As DNA, the CDR3 is TGCGCCAGCAGCCGAGACCCCCGGGACAGGGTAATGAGTGAGCAGTTCTTC.

This clonotype was seen at least ten times. This chain links TRBV7-9 with TRBJ1-4; 9 positions agree with TRBD1. The CDR3 extends over 15 amino acids. Trimming cost V 5 bases and J 7 bases; bases outside gene matches: 8. CDR1 and CDR2 (germline): SEHNR, FQNEAQ (reference sequence). The CDR3 nucleotides read TGTGCCAGCAGCCATATGACAGGGGGGGCTGAAAAACTGTTTTTT. Encoded protein: CASSHMTGGAEKLFF.

This clonotype was detected ten times or more. The chain employs TRBV20-1 and TRBJ2-7, with D maybe TRBD1 (6 bases). The germline V gene encodes CDR1 DFQATT and CDR2 SNEGSKA (reference sequence). Trimming took off 4 bases at V and 3 bases at J, with 19 bases between the two ends. This CDR3 spans 15 amino acids. CDR3 sequence (DNA): TGCAGTGCTACTGACGACGGGACACCAGACTACGAGCAGTACTTC. This translates into CSATDDGTPDYEQYF.

This clonotype has ten or more counts. For the CDR3, the DNA is TGTGCCAGTCAGAGACAGGGGCGGGAGACCCAGTACTTC. Translation: CASQRQGRETQYF. The chain links TRBV6-1 to TRBJ2-5, with 8 bases lining up with TRBD1. Germline CDR1 and CDR2: MNHNS and SASEGT. The CDR3 sequence is 13 residues long. Trimming at V came to 9 bases and at J to 5 bases, leaving 8 bases not matched to a gene.

This clonotype was observed at least ten times. This chain joins TRBV12-3 or TRBV12-4 and TRBJ1-2; D is possibly TRBD1 (6 bases). CDR3 length equals 16 residues. Trimming shortened V by 3 bases and J by 1 base, and 15 bases separated the two germline ends. The CDR3 DNA reads as TGTGCCAGCAGTTTGAGGGGGGGGAGCTTTAACTATGGCTACACCTTC. Residues: CASSLRGGSFNYGYTF.

There are many counts of this clonotype. The V gene is TRBV3-1, the J gene TRBJ2-7; D gene unclear. In germline, CDR1 is LGHDT, CDR2 YNNKEL (reference sequence). The CDR3 sequence is 13 residues long. V lost 2 bases and J 6 bases, leaving 11 bases between the germline ends. CDR3 in DNA: TGTGCCAGCAGCCAAAACCCGCCAGCCGAGCAGTACTTC. The encoded protein is CASSQNPPAEQYF.

The rearrangement uses TRBV27 and TRBJ2-1, with D tentatively TRBD2 (7 bases). This CDR3 has 14 residues. Germline loops: CDR1 MNHEY, CDR2 SMNVEV (reference sequence). V was trimmed by 6 bases and J by 3 bases, leaving 12 bases between them. The CDR3 DNA reads as TGTGCCAGCAGGGGGGGGGGCTTCTACAATGAGCAGTTCTTC. This gives the protein CASRGGGFYNEQFF.

The rearrangement uses TRBV15 and TRBJ2-4, with D perhaps TRBD1 or TRBD2 (5 bases each). V was shortened by 3 bases and J by 2 bases, with 8 bases between the two germline ends. This CDR3 has 14 residues. In germline, CDR1 is LNHNV, CDR2 YYDKDF (reference sequence). The CDR3 region has the DNA TGTGCCACCAGCAGGGGGGTTTCCAAAAACATTCAGTACTTC. Translated: CATSRGVSKNIQYF.

Ten or more counts support this clonotype. The J gene is TRBJ2-7, the V gene TRBV29-1, with 15 bases aligning to TRBD2. Losses at the gene ends were 7 bases for V and 6 bases for J; bases not matched to a gene: 10. CDR3 size: 15 residues. Germline loops: CDR1 SQVTM, CDR2 ANQGSEA. CDR3 amino acids: CSAGTSGGNAFEQYF. In DNA, the CDR3 is TGCAGCGCCGGGACTAGCGGGGGGAACGCTTTCGAGCAGTACTTC.

At least ten counts were recorded for this clonotype. The chain has TRBV29-1 and TRBJ1-2, with D uncertain. The CDR3 is made up of 12 amino acids. V lost 5 bases to trimming and J lost 4 bases, with 11 bases between them. CDR1 and CDR2 from the germline V gene are SQVTM and ANQGSEA. The CDR3: CSVRDLTYGYTF. Written as DNA, the CDR3 is TGCAGCGTTCGGGATCTGACCTATGGCTACACCTTC.

This clonotype was recorded at least ten times. The chain has TRBV7-9 and TRBJ2-2, with a weak D call TRBD2 (5 bases). The germline CDR1 and CDR2 sequences are SEHNR and FQNEAQ (reference sequence). The V end was cut by 2 bases, the J end by 1 base, with 8 bases between. The CDR3 spans 15 residues. In nucleotides, the CDR3 is TGTGCCAGCAGCTTAAGAGGGATGAACACCGGGGAGCTGTTTTTT. It encodes CASSLRGMNTGELFF.

In this sample, this clonotype turned up many times. The chain couples TRBV7-9 to TRBJ1-2, with TRBD1 matching 7 bases. The CDR3 runs 17 residues. V gave up 5 bases and J gave up 0 bases; unmatched junction bases: 12. Germline values: CDR1 SEHNR, CDR2 FQNEAQ (reference sequence). The CDR3 sequence is CASSPRDRTSANYGYTF. For the CDR3, the DNA is TGTGCCAGCAGCCCACGGGACAGAACCTCCGCTAACTATGGCTACACCTTC.

This clonotype was seen ten or more times. V is TRBV5-5 and J is TRBJ2-1, with TRBD2 identical over 13 bases. The CDR3 consists of 15 residues. The germline V gene encodes CDR1 SGHKS and CDR2 YYEKEE (reference sequence). With 4 bases clipped from V and 7 bases from J, the junction kept 5 bases outside the gene matches. The CDR3 DNA follows: TGTGCCAGCAGCATGACTAGCGGGGGGTGGAATGAGCAGTTCTTC. It encodes CASSMTSGGWNEQFF.

This clonotype was observed at least ten times. The V call is TRBV15, the J call TRBJ2-5; D remains unclear. V lost 0 bases and J 5 bases, leaving 7 bases between the germline ends. The germline V gene has CDR1 LNHNV and CDR2 YYDKDF (reference sequence). The CDR3 is 13 amino acids. Here the CDR3 reads CATSREPWETQYF. The CDR3 DNA follows: TGTGCCACCAGCAGAGAGCCCTGGGAGACCCAGTACTTC.

In this sample, this clonotype turned up many times. One end of the junction does not line up with germline, which may come from a read error. The chain couples TRBV6-1 to TRBJ2-2; D is unresolved. Germline values: CDR1 MNHNS, CDR2 SASEGT. This CDR3 has 11 amino acids. The chain's CDR3 is CASRNTGELFF. The CDR3 nucleotides are TGCGCCAGCCGAAACACCGGGGAGCTGTTTTTT.